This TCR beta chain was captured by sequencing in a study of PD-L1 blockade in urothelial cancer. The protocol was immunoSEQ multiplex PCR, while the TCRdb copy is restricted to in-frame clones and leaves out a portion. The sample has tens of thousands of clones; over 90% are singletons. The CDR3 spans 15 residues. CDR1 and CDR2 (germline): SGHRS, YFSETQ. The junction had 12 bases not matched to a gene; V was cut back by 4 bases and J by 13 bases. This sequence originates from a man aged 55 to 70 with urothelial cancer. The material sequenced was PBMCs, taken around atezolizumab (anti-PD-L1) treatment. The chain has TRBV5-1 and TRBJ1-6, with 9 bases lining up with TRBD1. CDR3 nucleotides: TGCGCCAGCAGCCCCCTCTACGGACAGGGGTCTCCCCTCCACTTT. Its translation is CASSPLYGQGSPLHF. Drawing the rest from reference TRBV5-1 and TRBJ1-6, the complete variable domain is KAGVTQTPRYLIKTRGQQVTLSCSPISGHRSVSWYQQTPGQGLQFLFEYFSETQRNKGNFPGRFSGRQFSNSRSEMNVSTLELGDSALYLCASSPLYGQGSPLHFGNGTRLTVT.